Below, one T cell receptor beta chain is given with its context. A FACSAria was used to sort CD4+ and CD8+ T cells. These cells came from PBMCs. The CDR3 loop spans 13 amino acids. Looked up from germline, CDR1 is SGHTA and CDR2 is FQGNSA. The V end was cut by 4 bases, the J end by 8 bases, with 14 bases between. The data derive from a study of CD8+ T cells in alopecia areata. Turning to the study itself: Patients received oral tofacitinib, 5 to 10 mg twice daily, for moderate-to-severe alopecia areata.

RNA, once extracted, was reverse transcribed into cDNA for use as the sequencing template. The data were produced by immunoSEQ multiplex PCR, yet TCRdb's version contains in-frame clones alone and is incomplete. The repertoire includes roughly 140,000 clones, roughly half of them detected once, and more than 0.95% sits in the top ten. This receptor was taken from a human donor with alopecia areata. Sequencing was performed on CD4+ T cells sorted from blood, taken at week 0. This chain connects TRBV7-2 to TRBJ1-2; D is uncertain. CDR3 bases: TGTGCCAGCAGCTCTCTCCTCGGTGAAGGCTACACCTTC. Amino acids: CASSSLLGEGYTF.